One sample yielded the 7 T cell receptor beta chains listed below, sequenced in a study of cytomegalovirus exposure and HLA in healthy donors. The PCR contained 60 Vbeta and 13 Jbeta primers. This table comes from immunoSEQ multiplex PCR, and its TCRdb copy is limited to in-frame clones, with some not included. The sample lists about 180,000 clones; 84% were seen once. The source material was PBMCs. These receptors were taken from a girl aged 2 to 10 in good health and CMV-seropositive.

This clone has just a few counts. CDR3 bases: TGTGCCAGCAGTTTGAGGATATTTCCGTTTAACTATGGCTACACCTTC. Residues: CASSLRIFPFNYGYTF. J is TRBJ1-2 and V is TRBV28; D unclear. The CDR3 is 16 amino acids. V was shortened by 3 bases and J by 1 base, with 15 bases between the two germline ends. CDR1 is MDHEN, CDR2 SYDVKM, per germline.

V usage is TRBV27 and J usage is TRBJ1-1; 7 nucleotides align to TRBD1. V lost 5 bases, J lost 3 bases, and 6 bases stayed unmatched. Germline-derived CDR1 and CDR2 are MNHEY and SMNVEV (reference sequence). This CDR3 has 14 residues. The CDR3 DNA follows: TGTGCCAGCAGTCGACAGGGAGTGTACACTGAAGCTTTCTTT. Protein product: CASSRQGVYTEAFF.

The gene calls are TRBV19 and TRBJ2-3; 8 nucleotides align to TRBD1. Germline CDR1 and CDR2: LNHDA and SQIVND (reference sequence). Unmatched junction bases numbered 3, after V lost 3 bases and J lost 1 base. This CDR3 contains 15 residues. The CDR3 region has the DNA TGTGCCAGTAGTATGGACAGGGCCCGCACAGATACGCAGTATTTT. The encoded protein is CASSMDRARTDTQYF.

The V call is TRBV6-1, the J call TRBJ1-1; unclear D gene. The CDR3 has 14 amino acids. Germline CDR1 is MNHNS and CDR2 is SASEGT. Trimming removed 2 bases from V and 1 base from J, with 8 bases in between. This CDR3 reads CASSERPGNTEAFF. CDR3 in DNA: TGTGCCAGCAGTGAAAGACCAGGGAACACTGAAGCTTTCTTT.

The CDR3 here is CASSLGRVYNQPQHF. In DNA, the CDR3 is TGTGCCAGCAGCTTGGGCAGGGTCTACAATCAGCCCCAGCATTTT. This rearrangement joins TRBV5-8 to TRBJ1-5, with TRBD1 as a possible D gene (5 bases). The CDR3 length is 15 residues. Trimming removed 0 bases from V and 3 bases from J, with 10 bases in between. Germline CDR1 SGHTS, CDR2 YDEGEE. The full variable domain, completed using reference TRBV5-8 and TRBJ1-5, is EAGVTQSPTHLIKTRGQQATLRCSPISGHTSVYWYQQALGLGLQFLLWYDEGEERNRGNFPPRFSGRQFPNYSSELNVNALELEDSALYLCASSLGRVYNQPQHFGDGTRLSIL.

The chain combines TRBV4-2 with TRBJ2-3, with D possibly matching TRBD2 (6 bases). Germline V gives CDR1 LGHNA, CDR2 YNFKEQ. V was clipped by 8 bases and J by 3 bases, with 6 bases between them. This CDR3 contains 11 residues. The CDR3 here is CASRGTDTQYF. Here the CDR3 DNA reads TGTGCCAGCCGGGGGACAGATACGCAGTATTTT.

The V and J genes are TRBV5-1 and TRBJ1-1; TRBD1 is a possible D gene (5 bases). This CDR3 comprises 14 residues. Trimming stripped 4 bases from V and 4 bases from J, with 14 bases between. Germline CDR1 reads SGHRS; CDR2 reads YFSETQ. The CDR3 sequence: CASSPIGGGTEAFF. CDR3 nucleotide sequence: TGCGCCAGCAGCCCGATTGGGGGAGGCACTGAAGCTTTCTTT.